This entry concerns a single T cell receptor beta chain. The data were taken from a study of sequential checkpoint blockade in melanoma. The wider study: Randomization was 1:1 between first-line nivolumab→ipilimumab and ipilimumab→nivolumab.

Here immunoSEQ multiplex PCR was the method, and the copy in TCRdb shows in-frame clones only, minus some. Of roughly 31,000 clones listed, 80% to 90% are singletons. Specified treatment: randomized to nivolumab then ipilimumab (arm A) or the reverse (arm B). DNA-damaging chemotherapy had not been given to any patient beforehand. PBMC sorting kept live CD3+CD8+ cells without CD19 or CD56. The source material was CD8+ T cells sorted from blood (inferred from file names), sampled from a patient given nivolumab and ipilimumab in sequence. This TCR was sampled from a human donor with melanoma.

The CDR3 sequence is CASSEDSGGALEQFF. In DNA, the CDR3 is TGTGCCAGCAGCGAGGACAGCGGGGGGGCGCTCGAGCAGTTCTTC. V usage is TRBV9 and J usage is TRBJ2-1; 10 bases align to TRBD2. The CDR3 has 15 amino acids. The germline V gene has CDR1 SGDLS and CDR2 YYNGEE. The V and J ends lost 3 bases and 10 bases, in that order; junction bases with no gene match: 10.